This T cell receptor beta chain comes out of a study of blood T cell repertoires in COVID-19. As for the study in general: Sites in the United States, Italy and Spain provided acute and convalescent COVID-19 samples. The cDNA or gDNA used as material had been derived from T cells, B-cell-depleted T cells, or PBMCs.

Germline V lookup: CDR1 MDHEN, CDR2 SYDVKM. This CDR3 contains 14 residues. The junction had 5 bases not matched to a gene; V was cut back by 4 bases and J by 6 bases. Authors' analysis steps: Reference gene primers were amplified, and this amplification served to estimate nucleated cell counts. Data came from immunoSEQ multiplex PCR; TCRdb stores just in-frame clones and leaves some out. V, J and clone size reflect that table, while D and trimming were determined from the DNA. The sample records about 240,000 clones, 75% to 85% being singletons. The sequence was obtained from a woman aged 60-70 years with active or convalescent COVID-19. The rearrangement links TRBV28 to TRBJ1-4; 7 nucleotides line up with TRBD1. The material sequenced was peripheral blood. The DNA for the CDR3 is TGTGCCAGCAGTTCGGGACAGCTCTATGAAAAACTGTTTTTT. Amino acid sequence: CASSSGQLYEKLFF.